This T cell receptor (beta chain) was found in a study of shared clonotypes between healthy human individuals. Study-level background: Each donor contributed plates that comprised three CD4 naive, three CD4 memory, two CD8 naive and one CD8 memory. Study results and caveats: Sampling covered nothing but blood. Tissue TCR repertoires likely differ from those found in blood. Naive subsets generally exceeded memory subsets in estimated richness.

The junction had 18 bases not matched to a gene; V was cut back by 9 bases and J by 15 bases. Looked up from germline, CDR1 is SGHRS and CDR2 is YFSETQ. The CDR3 runs 13 residues. Only in-frame clones appear in the TCRdb table, and some are missing; sequencing was by immunoSEQ multiplex PCR. The sample lists hundreds of thousands of clones; around 67% were seen once. Turning to this clone: The antigen remains undetermined.

Sequenced: memory CD4+ T cells sorted from blood. Subset defined: CD45RA-negative fraction. The TCR sequence derives from a woman in her thirties in good health. V gene TRBV5-1 combines with J gene TRBJ2-1, with 7 bases fitting TRBD2. CDR3 sequence reads: CATNFDASGGGFF. CDR3 coding DNA: TGCGCCACCAATTTCGACGCATCGGGAGGTGGGTTCTTC. The whole variable domain, filled in from reference TRBV5-1 and TRBJ2-1, reads KAGVTQTPRYLIKTRGQQVTLSCSPISGHRSVSWYQQTPGQGLQFLFEYFSETQRNKGNFPGRFSGRQFSNSRSEMNVSTLELGDSALYLCATNFDASGGGFFGPGTRLTVL.